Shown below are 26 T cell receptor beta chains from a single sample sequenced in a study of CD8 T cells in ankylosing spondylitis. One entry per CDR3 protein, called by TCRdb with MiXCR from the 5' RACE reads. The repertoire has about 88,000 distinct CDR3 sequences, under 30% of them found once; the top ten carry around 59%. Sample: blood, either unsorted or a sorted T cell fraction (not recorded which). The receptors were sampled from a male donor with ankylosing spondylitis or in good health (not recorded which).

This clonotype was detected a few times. CDR3 DNA: TGCAGTGCTAGAGTCCCACAGGGGGCGTCCTACAATGAGCAGTTCTTC. Residues: CSARVPQGASYNEQFF. The chain carries TRBV20-1 and TRBJ2-1; 9 bases match TRBD1. V lost 1 base and J lost 1; bases outside the gene matches: 5. Germline values: CDR1 DFQATT, CDR2 SNEGSKA (reference sequence). There are 16 residues in the CDR3.

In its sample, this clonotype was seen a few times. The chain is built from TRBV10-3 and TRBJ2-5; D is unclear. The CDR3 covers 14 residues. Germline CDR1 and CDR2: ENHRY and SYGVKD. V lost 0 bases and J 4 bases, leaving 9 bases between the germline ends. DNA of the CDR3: TGTGCCATCAGTGAGTCGGGCAGAAGAGAGACCCAGTACTTC. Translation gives CAISESGRRETQYF.

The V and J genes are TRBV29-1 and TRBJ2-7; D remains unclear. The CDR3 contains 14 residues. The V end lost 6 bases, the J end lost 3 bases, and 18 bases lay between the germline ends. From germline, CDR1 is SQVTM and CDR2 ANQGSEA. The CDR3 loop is CSVSPDTNFYEQYF. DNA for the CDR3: TGCAGCGTGAGCCCCGACACAAACTTCTACGAGCAGTACTTC.

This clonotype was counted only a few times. The CDR3 DNA reads as TGTGCCAGCAGCGTCGGGGGGGACACCGGGGAGCTGTTTTTT. Protein: CASSVGGDTGELFF. This chain joins TRBV12-3 or TRBV12-4 and TRBJ2-2, with 8 bases aligning to TRBD2. The length of the CDR3 is 14 residues. The junction had 3 bases not matched to a gene; V was cut back by 6 bases and J by 3 bases.

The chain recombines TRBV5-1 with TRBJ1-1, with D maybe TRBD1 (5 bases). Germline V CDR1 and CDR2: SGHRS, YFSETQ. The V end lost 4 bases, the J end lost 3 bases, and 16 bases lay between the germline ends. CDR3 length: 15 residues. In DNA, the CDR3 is TGCGCCAGCAGCACGGATTCAGGGCCGTACACTGAAGCTTTCTTT. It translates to CASSTDSGPYTEAFF.

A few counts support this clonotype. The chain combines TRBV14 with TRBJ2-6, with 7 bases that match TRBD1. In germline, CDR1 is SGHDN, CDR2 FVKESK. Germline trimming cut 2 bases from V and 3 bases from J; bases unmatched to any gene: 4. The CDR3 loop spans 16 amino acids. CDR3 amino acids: CASSQMTGFGANVLTF. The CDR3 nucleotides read TGTGCCAGCAGCCAAATGACAGGGTTTGGGGCCAACGTCCTGACTTTC.

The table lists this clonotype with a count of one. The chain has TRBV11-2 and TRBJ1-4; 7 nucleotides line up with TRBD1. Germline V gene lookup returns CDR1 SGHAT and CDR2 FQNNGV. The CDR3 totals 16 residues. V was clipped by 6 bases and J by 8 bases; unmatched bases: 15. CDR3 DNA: TGTGCCAGCAGACCTATCCGGACAGGCCGGACCGAAAAACTGTTTTTT. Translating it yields CASRPIRTGRTEKLFF.

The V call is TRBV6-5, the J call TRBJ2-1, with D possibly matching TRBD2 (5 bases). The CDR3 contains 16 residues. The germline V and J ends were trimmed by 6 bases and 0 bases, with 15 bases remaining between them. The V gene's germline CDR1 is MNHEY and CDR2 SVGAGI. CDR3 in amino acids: CASRLIATSSYNEQFF. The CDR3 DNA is TGTGCCAGCAGGTTAATAGCGACAAGCTCCTACAATGAGCAGTTCTTC.

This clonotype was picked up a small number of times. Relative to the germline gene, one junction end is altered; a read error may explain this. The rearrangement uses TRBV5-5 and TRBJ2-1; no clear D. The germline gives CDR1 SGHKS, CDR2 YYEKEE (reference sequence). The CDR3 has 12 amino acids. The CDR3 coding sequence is TGTGCCAGCAGCCACCCATTAAGAGCCGGGCTCTTC. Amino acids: CASSHPLRAGLF.

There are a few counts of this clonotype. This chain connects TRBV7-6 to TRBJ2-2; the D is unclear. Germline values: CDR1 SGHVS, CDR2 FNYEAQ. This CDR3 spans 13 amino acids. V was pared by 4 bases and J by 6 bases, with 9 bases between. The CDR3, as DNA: TGTGCCAGCAGCTCCGGCTGGGCCGGGGAGCTGTTTTTT. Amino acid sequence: CASSSGWAGELFF.

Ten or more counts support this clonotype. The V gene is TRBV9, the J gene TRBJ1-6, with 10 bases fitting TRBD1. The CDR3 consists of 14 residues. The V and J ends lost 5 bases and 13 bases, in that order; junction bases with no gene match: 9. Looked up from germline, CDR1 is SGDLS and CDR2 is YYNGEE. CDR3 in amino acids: CASSPGQGPRPLHF. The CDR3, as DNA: TGTGCCAGCAGTCCGGGACAGGGGCCAAGGCCCCTCCACTTT.

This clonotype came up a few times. The CDR3 protein is CASSLAQGGTDTQYF. The CDR3 DNA sequence: TGCGCCAGCAGCTTGGCACAGGGTGGCACAGATACGCAGTATTTT. The rearrangement links TRBV5-1 to TRBJ2-3; tentative D call: TRBD1 (6 bases). V was clipped by 0 bases and J by 1 base, with 9 bases between them. This CDR3 is built from 15 residues. Germline CDR1 and CDR2: SGHRS and YFSETQ. Looking up the rest from reference TRBV5-1 and TRBJ2-3 gives the full variable domain: KAGVTQTPRYLIKTRGQQVTLSCSPISGHRSVSWYQQTPGQGLQFLFEYFSETQRNKGNFPGRFSGRQFSNSRSEMNVSTLELGDSALYLCASSLAQGGTDTQYFGPGTRLTVL.

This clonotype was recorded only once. CDR3 loop: CASGTGTFYGYTF. CDR3 in DNA: TGTGCCAGCGGAACAGGGACCTTCTATGGCTACACCTTC. The V gene is TRBV9, the J gene TRBJ1-2, with a tentative D call TRBD1 (6 bases). Germline V CDR1 and CDR2: SGDLS, YYNGEE. V was cut by 7 bases and J by 4 bases, with 14 bases left in between. CDR3 length: 13 amino acids.

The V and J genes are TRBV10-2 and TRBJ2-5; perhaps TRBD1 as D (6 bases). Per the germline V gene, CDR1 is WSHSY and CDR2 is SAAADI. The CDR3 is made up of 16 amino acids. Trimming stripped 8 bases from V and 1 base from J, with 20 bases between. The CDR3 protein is CASGAPDQGGQETQYF. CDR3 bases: TGCGCCAGCGGAGCACCGGACCAAGGGGGCCAAGAGACCCAGTACTTC.

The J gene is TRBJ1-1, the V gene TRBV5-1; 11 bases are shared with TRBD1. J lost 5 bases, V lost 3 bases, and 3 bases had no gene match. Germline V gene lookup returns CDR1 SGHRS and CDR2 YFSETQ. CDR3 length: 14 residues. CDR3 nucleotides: TGCGCCAGCAGCTCTGGGACAGGGGGGACTGAAGCTTTCTTT. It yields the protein CASSSGTGGTEAFF.

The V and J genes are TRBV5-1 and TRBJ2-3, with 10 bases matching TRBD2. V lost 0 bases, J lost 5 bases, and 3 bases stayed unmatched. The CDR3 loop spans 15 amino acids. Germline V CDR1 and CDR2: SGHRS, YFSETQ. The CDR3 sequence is CASSLAGLALDTQYF. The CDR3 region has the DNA TGCGCCAGCAGCTTGGCGGGACTAGCGTTAGATACGCAGTATTTT.

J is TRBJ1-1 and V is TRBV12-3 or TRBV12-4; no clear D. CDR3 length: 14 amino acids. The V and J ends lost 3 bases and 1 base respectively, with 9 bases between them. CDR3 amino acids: CASSLSRKNTEAFF. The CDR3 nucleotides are TGTGCCAGCAGTTTGAGCAGAAAGAACACTGAAGCTTTCTTT.

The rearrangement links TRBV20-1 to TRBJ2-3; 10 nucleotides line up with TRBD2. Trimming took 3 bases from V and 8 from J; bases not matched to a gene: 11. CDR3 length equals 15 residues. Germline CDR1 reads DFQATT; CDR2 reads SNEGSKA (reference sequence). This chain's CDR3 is CSAREGRLAGVTQYF. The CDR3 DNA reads TGCAGTGCTAGGGAAGGGCGTCTAGCGGGAGTTACGCAGTATTTT.

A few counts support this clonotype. In DNA, the CDR3 is TGTGCCAGCAGAAGCTCGACCACGGCGAGGGACTATGGCTACACCTTC. Amino acid sequence: CASRSSTTARDYGYTF. This chain uses TRBV6-1 with TRBJ1-2; D ambiguous. Per the germline V gene, CDR1 is MNHNS and CDR2 is SASEGT. The CDR3 has 16 amino acids. Trimming cost V 6 bases and J 3 bases, with 20 bases left between them.

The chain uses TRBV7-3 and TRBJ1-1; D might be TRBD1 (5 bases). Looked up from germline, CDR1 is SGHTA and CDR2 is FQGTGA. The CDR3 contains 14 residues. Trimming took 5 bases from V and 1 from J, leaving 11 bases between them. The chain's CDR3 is CASSRRGGNTEAFF. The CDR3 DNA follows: TGTGCCAGCAGCAGGCGTGGGGGGAACACTGAAGCTTTCTTT.

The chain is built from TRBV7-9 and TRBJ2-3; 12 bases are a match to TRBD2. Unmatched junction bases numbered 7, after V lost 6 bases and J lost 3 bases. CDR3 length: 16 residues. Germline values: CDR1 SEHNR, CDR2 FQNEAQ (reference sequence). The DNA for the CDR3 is TGTGCCAGCAGGCAGACTAGCGGGAGTTTGACAGATACGCAGTATTTT. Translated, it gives CASRQTSGSLTDTQYF.

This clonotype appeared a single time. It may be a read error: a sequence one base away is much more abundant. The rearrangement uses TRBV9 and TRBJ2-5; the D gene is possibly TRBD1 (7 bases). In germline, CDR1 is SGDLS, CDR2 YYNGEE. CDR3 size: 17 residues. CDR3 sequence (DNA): TGTGCCAGCAGCTCTCGAATGGGGGGACAGATCCAAGAGACCCATTACTTC. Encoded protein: CASSSRMGGQIQETHYF.

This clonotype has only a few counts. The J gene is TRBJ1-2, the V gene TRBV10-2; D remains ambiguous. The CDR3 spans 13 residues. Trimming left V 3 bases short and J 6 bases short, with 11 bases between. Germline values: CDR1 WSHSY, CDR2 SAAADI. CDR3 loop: CASSEGGRDGYTF. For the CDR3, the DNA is TGCGCCAGCAGTGAAGGTGGGCGAGATGGCTACACCTTC.

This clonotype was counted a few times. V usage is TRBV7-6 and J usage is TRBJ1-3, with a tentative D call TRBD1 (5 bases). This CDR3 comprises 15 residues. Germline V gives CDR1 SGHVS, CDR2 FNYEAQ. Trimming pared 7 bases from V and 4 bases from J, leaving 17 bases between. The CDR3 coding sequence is TGTGCCAGCACCCCCCTACGGGGGGTAGGAAACACCATATATTTT. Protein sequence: CASTPLRGVGNTIYF.

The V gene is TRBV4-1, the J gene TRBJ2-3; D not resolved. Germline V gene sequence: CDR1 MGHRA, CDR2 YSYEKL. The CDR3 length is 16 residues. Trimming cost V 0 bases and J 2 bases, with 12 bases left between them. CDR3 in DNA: TGCGCCAGCAGCCAAGAGGTTCGCGGTTACACAGATACGCAGTATTTT. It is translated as CASSQEVRGYTDTQYF.

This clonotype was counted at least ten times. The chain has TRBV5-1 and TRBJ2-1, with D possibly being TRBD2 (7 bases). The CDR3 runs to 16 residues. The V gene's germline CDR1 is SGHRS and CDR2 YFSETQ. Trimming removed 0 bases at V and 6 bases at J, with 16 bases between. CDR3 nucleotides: TGCGCCAGCAGCTTGGGACGAGGGGGGGGGACCAATGAGCAGTTCTTC. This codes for CASSLGRGGGTNEQFF. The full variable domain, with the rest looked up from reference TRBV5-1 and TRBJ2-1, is KAGVTQTPRYLIKTRGQQVTLSCSPISGHRSVSWYQQTPGQGLQFLFEYFSETQRNKGNFPGRFSGRQFSNSRSEMNVSTLELGDSALYLCASSLGRGGGTNEQFFGPGTRLTVL.